Listed below are T cell receptor beta chains from one sample, sequenced in a study of cytomegalovirus exposure and HLA in healthy donors. TCRdb's copy holds only in-frame clones and misses some; the assay was immunoSEQ multiplex PCR. The ten most abundant clones cover roughly 2% of a sample with some 150,000 clones. Source material: PBMCs. Source of these receptors: a woman aged 18-35 years in good health and CMV-seronegative. The CDR3 runs from the conserved cysteine through the conserved F or W. D genes are given only for firm matches.

j_call d_call v_call cdr3_aa cdr3_nt
TRBJ1-3 - TRBV6-4 CASRPLAGIGNTIYF TGTGCCAGCAGGCCCTTGGCCGGGATTGGAAACACCATATATTTT
TRBJ1-5 TRBD1 TRBV27 CASPDPDRVKDQPQHF TGTGCCAGCCCCGACCCAGACAGGGTTAAAGATCAGCCCCAGCATTTT
TRBJ2-7 TRBD2 TRBV5-6 CASRSYSGTTSYEQYF TGTGCCAGCAGATCGTATTCGGGGACTACCTCCTACGAGCAGTACTTC
TRBJ2-1 TRBD2 TRBV4-3 CASSLFSLAGEYNEQFF TGCGCCAGCAGCCTCTTCTCACTAGCGGGAGAATACAATGAGCAGTTCTTC
TRBJ2-5 TRBD1 TRBV7-2 CASSLVGRGRGETQYF TGTGCCAGCAGCTTAGTTGGCAGGGGGCGCGGGGAGACCCAGTACTTC
TRBJ1-6 TRBD1 TRBV5-4 CASSPDRDGSPLHF TGTGCCAGCAGCCCGGACAGGGATGGGTCACCCCTCCACTTT
TRBJ2-5 TRBD1 TRBV11-1 CASSLIRGTGLGRETQYF TGTGCCAGCAGCTTAATAAGGGGGACAGGGCTCGGTAGAGAGACCCAGTACTTC
TRBJ2-1 TRBD2 TRBV7-3 CASSSGLAGGNSHEQFF TGTGCCAGCAGCTCGGGACTAGCGGGAGGTAATTCACATGAGCAGTTCTTC
TRBJ1-5 TRBD1 TRBV5-4 CASSFDRVQPQHF TGTGCCAGCAGCTTCGACAGGGTCCAGCCCCAGCATTTT
TRBJ1-2 - TRBV5-4 CASSTDQGLIYGYTF TGTGCCAGCAGCACCGACCAAGGACTGATCTATGGCTACACCTTC
TRBJ2-5 - TRBV27 CASSFLQTQETQYF TGTGCCAGCAGTTTTTTACAGACACAAGAGACCCAGTACTTC
TRBJ2-1 TRBD2 TRBV4-3 CASSQDPSSGSGEQFF TGCGCCAGCAGCCAAGATCCAAGTAGCGGGAGTGGGGAGCAGTTCTTC
TRBJ1-2 TRBD1 TRBV15 CATSRDRGFLYYNYGYTF TGTGCCACCAGCAGGGACAGGGGCTTTCTATATTATAACTATGGCTACACCTTC
TRBJ2-1 - TRBV5-1 CASSLLNEQFF TGCGCCAGCAGCCTATTAAATGAGCAGTTCTTC
TRBJ2-2 - TRBV4-3 CASSQEWVLAERGELFF TGCGCCAGCAGCCAAGAATGGGTGTTAGCGGAGAGGGGGGAGCTGTTTTTT
TRBJ2-1 - TRBV5-1 CASSLAIHSLSYNEQFF TGCGCCAGCAGCTTGGCCATTCACAGTTTATCCTACAATGAGCAGTTCTTC
TRBJ2-2 - TRBV2 CASSESPTGELFF TGTGCCAGCAGTGAATCCCCGACCGGGGAGCTGTTTTTT
TRBJ2-1 TRBD2 TRBV11-3 CASSLEGLAGEEQFF TGTGCCAGCAGCTTAGAGGGACTAGCGGGAGAGGAGCAGTTCTTC
TRBJ2-5 - TRBV6-5 CASSYAQQETQYF TGTGCCAGCAGTTACGCTCAGCAAGAGACCCAGTACTTC
TRBJ2-1 TRBD1 TRBV5-5 CASSLNRGRSNEQFF TGTGCCAGCAGCTTGAACAGGGGGCGCAGCAATGAGCAGTTCTTC
TRBJ1-1 - TRBV19 CASSIEQNTEAFF TGTGCCAGTAGTATCGAACAGAACACTGAAGCTTTCTTT
TRBJ1-1 - TRBV30 CAWSVLLGGEAFF TGTGCCTGGAGTGTATTACTGGGGGGTGAAGCTTTCTTT
TRBJ2-3 - TRBV30 CAWSVGGDTQYF TGTGCCTGGAGTGTAGGGGGAGATACGCAGTATTTT
TRBJ2-1 - TRBV11-3 CASSLYQGFPYNEQFF TGTGCCAGCAGCTTATACCAGGGGTTCCCCTACAATGAGCAGTTCTTC
TRBJ2-2 TRBD1 TRBV27 CASSSGTGHFTGELFF TGTGCCAGCAGCTCGGGGACAGGTCACTTCACCGGGGAGCTGTTTTTT
TRBJ2-2 - TRBV7-8 CASSPQVAGHTGELFF TGTGCCAGCAGCCCACAGGTGGCGGGACACACCGGGGAGCTGTTTTTT
TRBJ1-2 - TRBV5-4 CASSTTLQGPMGGYTF TGTGCCAGCAGCACTACTCTACAGGGCCCCATGGGGGGCTACACCTTC
TRBJ2-3 - TRBV27 CASSYKIQGASTDTQYF TGTGCCAGCAGTTATAAGATACAGGGAGCTAGCACAGATACGCAGTATTTT
TRBJ1-2 - TRBV6-5 CASSYSSNGDGYTF TGTGCCAGCAGTTACTCGAGCAACGGAGATGGCTACACCTTC
TRBJ2-1 TRBD1 TRBV18 CASSLGQGGSEQFF TGTGCCAGCTCACTAGGACAGGGGGGGTCTGAGCAGTTCTTC
TRBJ2-1 TRBD1 TRBV18 CASSPLGTGNEQFF TGTGCCAGCTCACCCCTCGGGACAGGCAATGAGCAGTTCTTC
TRBJ2-2 - TRBV10-3 CAITPEYTGELFF TGTGCCATCACCCCGGAGTACACCGGGGAGCTGTTTTTT
TRBJ2-7 - TRBV14 CASRSGQTYEQYF TGTGCCAGCAGGAGCGGACAGACTTACGAGCAGTACTTC
TRBJ2-2 TRBD1 TRBV11-3 CASSLDLRPGQVNTGELFF TGTGCCAGCAGCTTAGATCTCAGGCCGGGACAGGTCAACACCGGGGAGCTGTTTTTT
TRBJ2-7 TRBD1 TRBV5-1 CASTDRGDEQYF TGCGCCAGCACCGACAGGGGGGACGAGCAGTACTTC
TRBJ1-1 TRBD1 TRBV11-3 CASSQTGATEAFF TGTGCCAGCAGCCAGACAGGGGCCACTGAAGCTTTCTTT
TRBJ1-1 TRBD1 TRBV4-1 CASSQVRTGPMNTEAFF TGCGCCAGCAGCCAAGTACGGACAGGGCCTATGAACACTGAAGCTTTCTTT
TRBJ2-1 - TRBV9 CASSADGSYNEQFF TGTGCCAGCAGCGCAGACGGGAGCTACAATGAGCAGTTCTTC
TRBJ2-1 TRBD1 TRBV2 CASLGTGGIVHNEQFF TGTGCCAGCTTAGGGACAGGGGGCATCGTCCACAATGAGCAGTTCTTC
TRBJ1-2 - TRBV7-9 CASSWTVPRGYTF TGTGCCAGCAGCTGGACAGTTCCTCGCGGCTACACCTTC
TRBJ1-1 - TRBV19 CASSRENTEAFF TGTGCCAGCTCCAGGGAGAACACTGAAGCTTTCTTT
TRBJ1-2 TRBD1 TRBV2 CASSAGQGRGYTF TGTGCCAGCAGCGCGGGACAGGGTAGGGGCTACACCTTC
TRBJ2-1 - TRBV9 CASSVGGRKKFF TGTGCCAGCAGCGTAGGTGGGAGGAAAAAGTTCTTC
TRBJ2-1 - TRBV13 CASSLTGELAPYNEQFF TGTGCCAGCAGCCTAACTGGGGAGCTAGCGCCCTACAATGAGCAGTTCTTC
TRBJ1-1 TRBD1 TRBV10-3 CAISEPDRGRGEAFF TGTGCCATCAGTGAGCCCGACAGGGGGCGGGGGGAAGCTTTCTTT
TRBJ2-1 - TRBV6-5 CATASGNEQFF TGTGCCACCGCGAGCGGCAATGAGCAGTTCTTC
TRBJ1-2 - TRBV19 CASSIYQQGFRSGYTF TGTGCCAGTAGTATATACCAACAGGGTTTTCGTAGTGGCTACACCTTC
TRBJ2-6 - TRBV6-1 CASIQRIAGANVLTF TGTGCCAGCATCCAGAGAATAGCCGGGGCCAACGTCCTGACTTTC
TRBJ1-2 - TRBV5-8 CASSLRGNSGYTF TGTGCCAGCAGCTTGAGGGGGAATAGTGGCTACACCTTC
TRBJ2-7 TRBD2 TRBV5-5 CASLAGYEQYF TGTGCCAGCCTAGCGGGATACGAGCAGTACTTC